The entry below gives a single T cell receptor (beta chain) sequence along with its context. This entry belongs to a study of blood T cell repertoires in COVID-19. Sequenced by immunoSEQ multiplex PCR; TCRdb stores in-frame clones only, minus some. The table includes roughly 310,000 clones, approximately 89% detected once. V was clipped by 1 base and J by 5 bases, with 14 bases between them. CDR1 MDHEN and CDR2 SYDVKM come from the germline V gene. The CDR3 covers 15 residues. This TCR was sampled from a woman in her thirties or forties who had recovered from COVID-19. The sample consisted of PBMCs or T cells enriched from blood (not recorded which). The V call is TRBV28, the J call TRBJ1-1, with D hard to call. CDR3 DNA: TGTGCCAGCAGTTTATCGGGAGGGTTGCGGACTGAAGCTTTCTTT. Translation gives CASSLSGGLRTEAFF.